This passage covers 29 T cell receptor beta chains from one sample sequenced in a study of T cell responses to AZD1222 COVID-19 vaccine. Clones were read by immunoSEQ multiplex PCR, and TCRdb kept only the in-frame ones, dropping some. The sample lists approximately 92,000 clones, 87% occurring once. Sequencing used peripheral blood, obtained on day 0 of AZD1222 vaccination. These TCRs come from an adult in good health.

The gene calls are TRBV23-1 and TRBJ1-6; the D is unclear. TRBV23-1 is annotated as an ORF whose role is uncertain. This CDR3 comprises 15 residues. The V and J ends lost 6 bases and 10 bases respectively, with 19 bases between them. In DNA form, the CDR3 reads TGCGCCAGCAGCCCCTGCGGGAACTGCGACTCACCCCTCCACTTT. It specifies CASSPCGNCDSPLHF.

The chain is built from TRBV4-3 and TRBJ2-1; D call uncertain. This CDR3 comprises 14 residues. Germline lookup yields CDR1 LGHNA and CDR2 YSLEER. Trimming pared 0 bases from V and 6 bases from J, leaving 9 bases between. In nucleotides, the CDR3 is TGCGCCAGCAGCCAAGAGTACGACTCCAATGAGCAGTTCTTC. As protein: CASSQEYDSNEQFF.

The chain carries TRBV6-5 and TRBJ1-1, with D unclear. This CDR3 spans 13 amino acids. In germline, CDR1 is MNHEY, CDR2 SVGAGI. V lost 2 bases and J lost 3, with 7 bases in between. CDR3 sequence: CASSYMVDTEAFF. In DNA, the CDR3 is TGTGCCAGCAGTTACATGGTAGACACTGAAGCTTTCTTT.

The chain couples TRBV9 to TRBJ2-3; a possible D gene is TRBD2 (6 bases). The germline V gene has CDR1 SGDLS and CDR2 YYNGEE. The germline V and J ends were trimmed by 4 bases and 3 bases, with 21 bases remaining between them. This CDR3 has 17 residues. This chain's CDR3 is CASSPRRGTLTTDTQYF. The CDR3 DNA follows: TGTGCCAGCAGCCCGAGACGAGGGACTTTGACAACAGATACGCAGTATTTT.

In its sample, this clone was seen once. This chain uses TRBV7-7 with TRBJ1-1; D call uncertain. Germline CDR1 reads SSHAT; CDR2 reads FNYEAQ (reference sequence). This CDR3 contains 12 residues. The DNA of the CDR3 is TGTGCTGTCGGACGGCTGAACACTGAAGCTTTCTTT. Translated: CAVGRLNTEAFF.

In its sample, this clone was seen once. The chain is built from TRBV18 and TRBJ2-4; 7 bases agree with TRBD1. The J segment lost 5 bases and the V segment lost 2 bases, leaving 9 bases of the junction unmatched. The CDR3 is made up of 16 amino acids. Germline CDR1 KGHSH, CDR2 LQKENI. CDR3 protein: CASSPLSRGLQNIQYF. Here the CDR3 DNA reads TGTGCCAGCTCACCATTGTCTAGGGGGCTTCAAAACATTCAGTACTTC.

This chain uses TRBV4-1 with TRBJ2-6; perhaps TRBD2 as D (6 bases). This CDR3 is 21 amino acids long. Germline CDR1 reads MGHRA; CDR2 reads YSYEKL. V was pared by 3 bases and J by 2 bases, with 26 bases between. CDR3 coding DNA: TGCGCCAGCAGCCACCGACTAGTATCGACTGACTCTGCTACTGGGGCCAACGTCCTGACTTTC. Translated: CASSHRLVSTDSATGANVLTF.

The genes are TRBV10-2 and TRBJ1-5; D is perhaps TRBD1 (6 bases). Germline V lookup: CDR1 WSHSY, CDR2 SAAADI. The CDR3 contains 16 residues. V shed 10 bases and J shed 3 bases, with 22 bases lying between them. The CDR3 nucleotides read TGCGCCACCGGGACATGGGACAACGGCCCCAATCAGCCCCAGCATTTT. This codes for CATGTWDNGPNQPQHF.

This clone was observed a few times. CDR3: CASSQDRLAGAQETQYF. The CDR3 DNA reads as TGTGCCAGCAGCCAAGATCGACTAGCTGGGGCGCAAGAGACCCAGTACTTC. The chain recombines TRBV4-2 with TRBJ2-5; 7 positions match TRBD2. Unmatched junction bases numbered 9, after V lost 0 bases and J lost 2 bases. Germline values: CDR1 LGHNA, CDR2 YNFKEQ. The CDR3 runs to 17 residues.

About this clone: Its ends do not fully match the called genes, so a read error is possible. The chain joins TRBV5-1 to TRBJ2-2; no definite D call. There are 15 residues in the CDR3. Germline CDR1 reads SGHRS; CDR2 reads YFSETQ. As DNA, the CDR3 is TGTGCCAGCAGCTTGGGGTCCCAGGCTGGCGGGGAGCTGTTTTTT. Protein product: CASSLGSQAGGELFF.

The chain uses TRBV24-1 and TRBJ2-1; 9 bases agree with TRBD1. CDR1 is KGHDR and CDR2 is SFDVKD in the germline V gene. The CDR3 loop spans 15 amino acids. V shed 7 bases and J 7 bases; nucleotides not matched to a gene: 10. The CDR3 DNA reads as TGTGCCACCAGCCTAACAGGGGGCGCTGGGAATGAGCAGTTCTTC. The encoded protein is CATSLTGGAGNEQFF.

V usage is TRBV3-1 (or the pseudogene TRBV3-2) and J usage is TRBJ2-5, with D possibly matching TRBD2 (6 bases). The CDR3 is made up of 14 amino acids. The germline gives CDR1 LGHDT, CDR2 YNNKEL (reference sequence). Trimming removed 3 bases from V and 9 bases from J, with 17 bases in between. The CDR3 DNA sequence: TGTGCCAGCAGCCAGGGTCGCGCTTGGGGGGCCCAGTACTTC. Its protein is CASSQGRAWGAQYF.

The chain links TRBV7-9 to TRBJ2-3; TRBD2 is a possible D gene (6 bases). V lost 0 bases and J 0 bases, leaving 16 bases between the germline ends. Looked up from germline, CDR1 is SEHNR and CDR2 is FQNEAQ (reference sequence). This CDR3 has 18 residues. The CDR3 DNA is TGTGCCAGCAGCTTAGCGGGGACTCTCCGCCGCAGCACAGATACGCAGTATTTT. This translates into CASSLAGTLRRSTDTQYF.

The V call is TRBV6-2 or TRBV6-3, the J call TRBJ2-3; TRBD1 matches at 10 bases. V shed 4 bases and J 4 bases; nucleotides not matched to a gene: 11. Germline loops: CDR1 MNHEY, CDR2 SVGEGT. This CDR3 region has 17 residues. The CDR3 DNA follows: TGTGCCAGCAGTTCTACCGCCATGACAGGGGGCCCAGATACGCAGTATTTT. Translated, it gives CASSSTAMTGGPDTQYF.

This clone was seen a handful of times. V is TRBV5-4 and J is TRBJ2-7, with 8 positions matching TRBD2. Trimming cost V 6 bases and J 5 bases; bases outside gene matches: 7. CDR1 and CDR2 (germline): SGHNT, YYREEE (reference sequence). The CDR3 runs 13 residues. The CDR3 nucleotides are TGTGCCAGCACAAGACTAGCGCTGCACGAGCAGTACGTC. Its translation: CASTRLALHEQYV.

V usage is TRBV3-1 (or the pseudogene TRBV3-2) and J usage is TRBJ2-3; no clear D gene. Trimming shortened V by 2 bases and J by 3 bases, and 0 bases separated the two germline ends. This CDR3 spans 11 amino acids. Germline CDR1 LGHDT, CDR2 YNNKEL (reference sequence). In DNA, the CDR3 is TGTGCCAGCAGCCAAACAGATACGCAGTATTTT. It codes for CASSQTDTQYF.

This clone was recorded a few times. Here the CDR3 DNA reads TGTGCCAGCAGTTGGACTAGCGGCTCCTACAATGAGCAGTTCTTC. Protein sequence: CASSWTSGSYNEQFF. The chain carries TRBV27 and TRBJ2-1; 10 bases match TRBD2. The junction had 0 bases not matched to a gene; V was cut back by 4 bases and J by 0 bases. Germline loops: CDR1 MNHEY, CDR2 SMNVEV (reference sequence). The CDR3 is 15 residues long.

The CDR3, as DNA: TGTGCCAGCTCACCGGTCAATGAGCAGTTCTTC. Translating gives CASSPVNEQFF. The gene calls are TRBV18 and TRBJ2-1, with D unresolved. Trimming shortened V by 3 bases and J by 6 bases, and 3 bases separated the two germline ends. Germline V gene data show CDR1 as KGHSH and CDR2 as LQKENI. The CDR3 is made up of 11 amino acids.

The CDR3, as DNA: TGCGCCAGCAACCCGAGGGGGCCCAAAAACATTCAGTACTTC. It translates to CASNPRGPKNIQYF. The chain is built from TRBV10-1 and TRBJ2-4, with 7 bases aligning to TRBD1. The V and J ends lost 7 bases and 2 bases, in that order; junction bases with no gene match: 5. CDR1 and CDR2 from the germline V gene are WNHNN and SYGVQD (reference sequence). The CDR3 extends over 14 amino acids.

This chain connects TRBV7-8 to TRBJ2-1; tentatively, D is TRBD2 (5 bases). Germline loops: CDR1 SGHVS, CDR2 FQNEAQ. This CDR3 comprises 17 residues. Trimming left V 1 base short and J 5 bases short, with 18 bases between. CDR3 DNA: TGTGCCAGCAGCTTAGGTTTCAGGTTGGCGGGTGACAATGAGCAGTTCTTC. It encodes CASSLGFRLAGDNEQFF.

The V gene is TRBV19, the J gene TRBJ2-7; D gene uncertain. Germline V gene lookup returns CDR1 LNHDA and CDR2 SQIVND (reference sequence). This CDR3 contains 11 residues. The V gene lost 7 bases and the J gene lost 3 bases, with 7 bases spanning the gap. CDR3 amino acids: CASKENYEQYF. The CDR3 nucleotides read TGTGCCAGTAAGGAGAACTACGAGCAGTACTTC. The variable domain in full, with the rest retrieved from reference TRBV19 and TRBJ2-7, is DGGITQSPKYLFRKEGQNVTLSCEQNLNHDAMYWYRQDPGQGLRLIYYSQIVNDFQKGDIAEGYSVSREKKESFPLTVTSAQKNPTAFYLCASKENYEQYFGPGTRLTVT.

This chain links TRBV5-3 with TRBJ1-6, with D unresolved. TRBV5-3 is an ORF, with its function uncertain. The V and J ends lost 0 bases and 7 bases respectively, with 14 bases between them. This CDR3 comprises 16 residues. DNA of the CDR3: TGTGCCAGAAGCTTGGACCCGAGCCCAAAGAATTCACCCCTCCACTTT. Protein sequence: CARSLDPSPKNSPLHF.

This chain joins TRBV24-1 and TRBJ2-7, with D perhaps matching TRBD1 (5 bases). Germline V gene lookup returns CDR1 KGHDR and CDR2 SFDVKD. Trimming cost V 6 bases and J 2 bases, with 19 bases left between them. CDR3 length equals 16 residues. The CDR3 loop reads CATSSYCPGPAYEQYV. The CDR3 nucleotides are TGTGCCACCAGTTCCTACTGCCCAGGGCCGGCCTACGAGCAGTACGTC.

This rearrangement joins TRBV11-3 to TRBJ2-2; D is perhaps TRBD1 (5 bases). Trimming stripped 4 bases from V and 8 bases from J, with 11 bases between. The CDR3 length is 13 residues. Germline V gene sequence: CDR1 SGHNT, CDR2 YENEEA. The CDR3 nucleotides are TGTGCCAGCAGCTCCACTCAGGGAGGGGAGCTGTTTTTT. Translating gives CASSSTQGGELFF.

The sample holds one count of this clone. This chain uses TRBV9 with TRBJ1-2; 7 bases are shared with TRBD1. The CDR3 has 13 amino acids. V lost 4 bases to trimming and J lost 7 bases; unmatched junction nucleotides: 7. Germline values: CDR1 SGDLS, CDR2 YYNGEE. The CDR3 region has the DNA TGTGCCAGCAGCCCCGGACAGGTTGGTGGCTACACCTTC. This translates into CASSPGQVGGYTF.

This chain links TRBV6-5 with TRBJ2-1; no clear D. Trimming cost V 2 bases and J 0 bases, with 8 bases left between them. This CDR3 has 15 amino acids. Per the germline V gene, CDR1 is MNHEY and CDR2 is SVGAGI. This chain's CDR3 is CASSYTASSYNEQFF. The CDR3, as DNA: TGTGCCAGCAGTTACACGGCAAGCTCCTACAATGAGCAGTTCTTC.

V is TRBV6-5 and J is TRBJ2-7, with 7 bases matching TRBD2. This CDR3 comprises 16 residues. Germline-derived CDR1 and CDR2 are MNHEY and SVGAGI. The junction had 11 bases not matched to a gene; V was cut back by 2 bases and J by 4 bases. CDR3 sequence reads: CASSYIFRGGPYEQYF. The CDR3 coding sequence is TGTGCCAGCAGTTACATTTTCCGCGGGGGACCTTACGAGCAGTACTTC.

This clone appeared a few times. J is TRBJ2-2 and V is TRBV19, with no clear D. This CDR3 has 14 residues. CDR1 LNHDA and CDR2 SQIVND come from the germline V gene (reference sequence). V lost 3 bases to trimming and J lost 3 bases, with 8 bases between them. For the CDR3, the DNA is TGTGCCAGTAGTATTAGGCAGGACACCGGGGAGCTGTTTTTT. Translated, it gives CASSIRQDTGELFF.

The chain recombines TRBV6-2 or TRBV6-3 with TRBJ2-1; D unresolved. The germline CDR1 and CDR2 sequences are MNHEY and SVGEGT. The CDR3 is made up of 11 amino acids. Trimming removed 2 bases at V and 7 bases at J, with 3 bases between. Here the CDR3 reads CASSYGNEQFF. The DNA for the CDR3 is TGTGCCAGCAGTTACGGGAATGAGCAGTTCTTC.